A single sample gave rise to the 27 T cell receptor beta chains below, sequenced in a study of cytomegalovirus exposure and HLA in healthy donors. The PCR was carried out with 60 Vbeta primers and 13 Jbeta primers. Only in-frame clones appear in the TCRdb table, and some are missing; sequencing was by immunoSEQ multiplex PCR. The sample consists of around 100,000 clones, around 66% of them appearing once. The sequencing input was PBMCs. The origin of the receptors is a woman aged 45-65 years in good health and CMV-seronegative.

DNA for the CDR3: TGCGCCAGCCCCCAGGGGGCGGGACTCACAGATACGCAGTATTTT. It translates to CASPQGAGLTDTQYF. The chain employs TRBV23-1 and TRBJ2-3; TRBD1 agrees at 8 bases. TRBV23-1 is noted as an ORF with a role that remains uncertain. The CDR3 spans 15 residues. V trimming: 8 bases; J trimming: 2 bases; junction bases outside the gene matches: 9.

The chain uses TRBV6-9 and TRBJ2-7, with TRBD2 matching over 7 bases. This CDR3 is built from 15 residues. The trim removed 6 bases at V and 2 bases at J, leaving 10 bases unmatched. Germline CDR1 reads MNHGY; CDR2 reads SVAAGI. The CDR3, as DNA: TGTGCCAGCAGGCCGGGACTAACCCCTCCCTACGAGCAGTACTTC. Translated, it gives CASRPGLTPPYEQYF.

This clone appeared a few times. This sequence joins TRBV7-2 and TRBJ2-7; TRBD2 aligns across 14 bases. CDR3 length: 18 residues. With 0 bases clipped from V and 2 bases from J, the junction kept 6 bases outside the gene matches. Germline values: CDR1 SGHTA, CDR2 FQGNSA. CDR3 protein: CASSLARGLAGVTYEQYF. The CDR3 region has the DNA TGTGCCAGCAGCTTAGCGCGGGGACTAGCGGGAGTTACCTACGAGCAGTACTTC.

The rearrangement joins TRBV19 to TRBJ1-1, with D possibly TRBD1 on 5 matching bases. CDR1 is LNHDA, CDR2 SQIVND, per germline (reference sequence). The germline V and J ends were trimmed by 2 bases and 5 bases, with 9 bases remaining between them. The CDR3 totals 13 residues. The CDR3 region is CASSILGGTEAFF. The DNA of the CDR3 is TGTGCCAGTAGTATACTCGGGGGGACTGAAGCTTTCTTT.

J is TRBJ1-2 and V is TRBV6-1; perhaps TRBD1 as D (5 bases). The ends were cut back, 2 bases at V and 5 bases at J, with 12 bases in the middle. The germline V gene encodes CDR1 MNHNS and CDR2 SASEGT. The CDR3 has 14 amino acids. CDR3: CASSELWGAYGYTF. The CDR3 DNA reads as TGTGCCAGCAGTGAACTGTGGGGCGCATATGGCTACACCTTC.

This clone was seen a few times. The chain combines TRBV9 with TRBJ2-7; a possible D gene is TRBD1 (5 bases). Trimming stripped 3 bases from V and 6 bases from J, with 13 bases between. This CDR3 region has 13 residues. CDR1 is SGDLS, CDR2 YYNGEE, per germline. CDR3 loop: CASSEGLESEQYF. CDR3 DNA: TGTGCCAGCAGCGAGGGGCTAGAAAGCGAGCAGTACTTC.

Only a few counts were recorded for this clone. The rearrangement uses TRBV4-1 and TRBJ2-5; TRBD1 matches at 9 bases. Judging by the DNA end, TRBJ2-7 fits better; the J call may be wrong. CDR1 is MGHRA and CDR2 is YSYEKL in the germline V gene. This CDR3 is 15 amino acids long. This CDR3 is CASSQGQGRNYEQYF. CDR3 DNA sequence: TGCGCCAGCAGCCAGGGACAGGGCCGGAACTACGAGCAGTACTTC.

Points on this clone: Other nucleotide sequences from this sample produce the same CDR3. The J gene is TRBJ2-7, the V gene TRBV5-1; a weak D match, TRBD1 (6 bases). V was shortened by 4 bases and J by 2 bases, with 10 bases between the two germline ends. Germline CDR1 SGHRS, CDR2 YFSETQ. There are 13 residues in the CDR3. CDR3 loop: CASSPGQTYEQYF. CDR3 DNA sequence: TGCGCCAGCAGCCCTGGACAGACCTACGAGCAGTACTTC.

J is TRBJ1-2 and V is TRBV10-1, with a tentative D call TRBD1 (6 bases). CDR3 length: 13 residues. V lost 5 bases and J lost 2, with 9 bases in between. Germline loops: CDR1 WNHNN, CDR2 SYGVQD (reference sequence). CDR3 amino acids: CASSWDKNYGYTF. The CDR3 DNA sequence: TGCGCCAGCAGTTGGGACAAAAACTATGGCTACACCTTC.

This clone came up a few times. The rearrangement joins TRBV14 to TRBJ2-1, with TRBD2 as a possible D gene (5 bases). V lost 2 bases and J 15 bases, leaving 14 bases between the germline ends. The length of the CDR3 is 12 residues. Germline V gives CDR1 SGHDN, CDR2 FVKESK. CDR3 protein: CASSQHAPGRFF. The CDR3, as DNA: TGTGCCAGCAGCCAACATGCGCCGGGGAGGTTCTTC. The whole variable domain, remainder taken from reference TRBV14 and TRBJ2-1, is EAGVTQFPSHSVIEKGQTVTLRCDPISGHDNLYWYRRVMGKEIKFLLHFVKESKQDESGMPNNRFLAERTGGTYSTLKVQPAELEDSGVYFCASSQHAPGRFFGPGTRLTVL.

The V call is TRBV10-2, the J call TRBJ2-7; 8 positions match TRBD2. The CDR3 length is 14 residues. V trimming: 5 bases; J trimming: 7 bases; junction bases outside the gene matches: 10. The germline CDR1 and CDR2 sequences are WSHSY and SAAADI. The CDR3 region is CASSSGLVTGEQYF. CDR3 nucleotides: TGCGCCAGCAGTTCGGGACTAGTAACGGGGGAGCAGTACTTC.

V gene TRBV9 combines with J gene TRBJ2-2; D not resolved. This CDR3 contains 14 residues. The ends were cut back, 7 bases at V and 4 bases at J, with 14 bases in the middle. CDR1 is SGDLS, CDR2 YYNGEE, per germline. Here the CDR3 DNA reads TGTGCCAGCCGGCCGAGGCCCAGCACCGGGGAGCTGTTTTTT. Translation: CASRPRPSTGELFF.

J is TRBJ1-6 and V is TRBV27, with D uncertain. V was cut by 10 bases and J by 13 bases, with 14 bases left in between. Germline V lookup: CDR1 MNHEY, CDR2 SMNVEV (reference sequence). This CDR3 spans 11 amino acids. The CDR3 DNA reads TGTGCCACCACGGTGCTCCGGCCCCTCCACTTT. Translated, it gives CATTVLRPLHF.

This chain uses TRBV5-1 with TRBJ1-2; 8 bases match TRBD1. After removal of 5 bases from V and 4 bases from J, the junction contained 10 bases not matched to a gene. Germline V lookup: CDR1 SGHRS, CDR2 YFSETQ. The CDR3 totals 15 residues. CDR3: CASRQRQGLSYGYTF. The CDR3 DNA is TGCGCCAGCAGACAGAGACAGGGGTTGAGCTATGGCTACACCTTC.

In its sample, this clone was seen once. The V and J genes are TRBV4-2 and TRBJ1-2, with 7 bases aligning to TRBD1. V lost 3 bases and J lost 4; bases outside the gene matches: 8. CDR1 and CDR2 from the germline V gene are LGHNA and YNFKEQ. There are 15 residues in the CDR3. CDR3 bases: TGTGCCAGCAGCCAGGATCAGACAGGGTCCTATGGCTACACCTTC. Protein sequence: CASSQDQTGSYGYTF.

This clone occurred a few times. This CDR3 is CASSFNSNQPQHF. The CDR3 DNA follows: TGTGCCAGCAGTTTTAATAGCAATCAGCCCCAGCATTTT. V gene TRBV6-5 combines with J gene TRBJ1-5; D unresolved. Trimming removed 4 bases from V and 0 bases from J, with 4 bases in between. Germline V gene data show CDR1 as MNHEY and CDR2 as SVGAGI. The CDR3 sequence is 13 residues long.

The V call is TRBV28, the J call TRBJ2-7; D gene unclear. CDR3 length equals 12 residues. V lost 5 bases and J 6 bases, leaving 11 bases between the germline ends. The V gene's germline CDR1 is MDHEN and CDR2 SYDVKM. CDR3 DNA: TGTGCCAGCAGTGAACTCCGTCCCGAGCAGTACTTC. Residues: CASSELRPEQYF.

This clone appeared once. V usage is TRBV28 and J usage is TRBJ1-4; a weak D match, TRBD1 (5 bases). The CDR3 loop spans 15 amino acids. The germline gives CDR1 MDHEN, CDR2 SYDVKM. V shed 6 bases and J shed 7 bases, with 18 bases lying between them. The CDR3 region has the DNA TGTGCCAGCAGCTCATCAGGGAACGGTCCTGAAAAACTGTTTTTT. Its translation is CASSSSGNGPEKLFF.

This clone turned up a few times. The V gene is TRBV28, the J gene TRBJ2-7; weak D call: TRBD2 (6 bases). The V gene lost 7 bases and the J gene lost 4 bases, with 20 bases spanning the gap. This CDR3 region has 15 residues. Germline-derived CDR1 and CDR2 are MDHEN and SYDVKM. CDR3 loop: CASTYSGSPTYEQYF. The DNA of the CDR3 is TGTGCCAGCACCTACTCCGGGAGCCCTACTTACGAGCAGTACTTC.

CDR3 protein: CASSSVPRTDTQYF. CDR3 DNA: TGTGCCAGTAGTAGTGTTCCCCGGACAGATACGCAGTATTTT. The chain couples TRBV19 to TRBJ2-3; D gene uncertain. Germline V gives CDR1 LNHDA, CDR2 SQIVND (reference sequence). The CDR3 is 14 residues long. Between the trimmed V and J ends, which lost 4 bases and 3 bases, there was a span of 11 bases.

V and J are TRBV30 and TRBJ2-1; TRBD2 is a possible D gene (5 bases). Germline CDR1 and CDR2: GTSNPN and SVGIG (reference sequence). The CDR3 sequence is 16 residues long. Trimming removed 0 bases at V and 4 bases at J, with 16 bases between. The CDR3 coding sequence is TGTGCCTGGAGTGTACGCACTCCTAGGACTTACAATGAGCAGTTCTTC. As protein: CAWSVRTPRTYNEQFF.

V is TRBV19 and J is TRBJ2-1, with 7 bases fitting TRBD2. With V trimmed by 2 bases and J by 8 bases, 6 bases remained unmatched. Germline values: CDR1 LNHDA, CDR2 SQIVND (reference sequence). The CDR3 length is 14 residues. The CDR3 DNA is TGTGCCAGTAGTATACGGACTAGAGGCGATGAGCAGTTCTTC. Residues: CASSIRTRGDEQFF.

The V gene is TRBV19, the J gene TRBJ2-1, with 8 bases identical to TRBD1. The CDR3 consists of 17 residues. The junction had 9 bases not matched to a gene; V was cut back by 1 base and J by 4 bases. The germline gives CDR1 LNHDA, CDR2 SQIVND (reference sequence). CDR3 loop: CASSIGQGTNWYNEQFF. As DNA, the CDR3 is TGTGCCAGTAGTATAGGACAGGGGACAAATTGGTACAATGAGCAGTTCTTC.

Written as DNA, the CDR3 is TGCAGCGTCAGACAGGGGCTGAACACTGAAGCTTTCTTT. Amino acid sequence: CSVRQGLNTEAFF. The chain recombines TRBV29-1 with TRBJ1-1; 8 bases align to TRBD1. The CDR3 runs 13 residues. Germline-derived CDR1 and CDR2 are SQVTM and ANQGSEA. The V segment lost 6 bases and the J segment 0 bases; nucleotides outside the gene matches: 3.

This clone is a singleton in its sample. The CDR3 reads CASSAPGVRGTEEQYF. CDR3 coding DNA: TGTGCCAGCAGCGCGCCCGGGGTTAGGGGGACCGAGGAGCAGTACTTC. V is TRBV5-6 and J is TRBJ2-7; D might be TRBD1 (6 bases). The CDR3 runs 16 residues. Trimming stripped 4 bases from V and 7 bases from J, with 24 bases between. Germline assignment: CDR1 SGHDT and CDR2 YYEEEE.

On this clone: A read error may produce the germline difference seen at one junction end. The rearrangement links TRBV7-9 to TRBJ1-1, with D unresolved. The CDR3 runs 13 residues. The V gene's germline CDR1 is SEHNR and CDR2 FQNEAQ (reference sequence). The CDR3 DNA follows: TGTCCCAGCAGCCCCGCCGGTATCGGTCAAGCTTTCTTT. It specifies CPSSPAGIGQAFF.

This chain links TRBV5-1 with TRBJ2-1; TRBD1 aligns across 7 bases. After removal of 0 bases from V and 6 bases from J, the junction contained 6 bases not matched to a gene. This CDR3 has 15 residues. CDR1 is SGHRS, CDR2 YFSETQ, per germline. This CDR3 is CASSLEGQEFNEQFF. CDR3 sequence (DNA): TGCGCCAGCAGCTTGGAAGGACAGGAGTTCAATGAGCAGTTCTTC.